The present entry profiles one T cell receptor (beta chain) with its context. The data belong to a study of T cells expressing NK-cell markers. CDR1 is LGHDT and CDR2 is YNNKEL in the germline V gene (reference sequence). CDR3 length: 13 residues. With the 5' RACE reads reprocessed, TCRdb shows one record per CDR3 protein and no DNA. The sample shows about 440,000 distinct CDR3 sequences, and 7.3% sits with its ten largest clones. The chain employs TRBV3-1 and TRBJ2-5. This receptor was taken from a woman aged 18 to 75 in good health. The sample was blood T cells: a sorted CD56 or NKG2C T cell subset, CD4+ or CD8+ T cells, or bulk PBMC T cells (not recorded which). The CDR3 reads CASSLTTRGTQYF.